The 10 T cell receptor beta chains in this list originate from one sample, sequenced in a study of blood T cell repertoires in COVID-19. Assay used: immunoSEQ multiplex PCR; TCRdb lists only in-frame clones, some missing. The repertoire holds 15,000 to 18,000 clones, with roughly nine tenths as singletons. Sequencing input: peripheral blood. Every receptor here comes from a man between 60 and 75 years old with acute or convalescent COVID-19.

The rearrangement joins TRBV7-9 to TRBJ2-2; TRBD1 might be the D (7 bases). The CDR3 totals 17 residues. CDR1 and CDR2 from the germline V gene are SEHNR and FQNEAQ (reference sequence). V lost 0 bases, J lost 2 bases, and 13 bases lay in between. The CDR3 is CASSLAGGGTNTGELFF. For the CDR3, the DNA is TGTGCCAGCAGCTTAGCAGGAGGGGGCACTAACACCGGGGAGCTGTTTTTT.

CDR3 sequence: CASSREGLAGGLNEQFF. The CDR3 DNA follows: TGTGCCAGCAGTAGGGAGGGACTAGCGGGAGGTTTGAATGAGCAGTTCTTC. V usage is TRBV27 and J usage is TRBJ2-1, with 15 nucleotides matching TRBD2. This CDR3 has 17 amino acids. V gave up 5 bases and J gave up 7 bases; unmatched junction bases: 9. In germline, CDR1 is MNHEY, CDR2 SMNVEV (reference sequence).

This chain joins TRBV24-1 and TRBJ2-2, with 7 bases lining up with TRBD2. This CDR3 is built from 18 residues. Germline CDR1 is KGHDR and CDR2 is SFDVKD. The J segment lost 3 bases and the V segment lost 5 bases, leaving 14 bases of the junction unmatched. The CDR3 loop reads CATSALGGLRTDTGELFF. CDR3 bases: TGTGCCACCAGTGCCCTGGGAGGGTTGAGGACCGACACCGGGGAGCTGTTTTTT.

In this sample, this clone turned up a few times. V is TRBV4-3 and J is TRBJ2-2; 8 bases are a match to TRBD2. The CDR3 totals 17 residues. CDR1 LGHNA and CDR2 YSLEER come from the germline V gene. V dropped 2 bases and J dropped 8; count of bases not matched to a gene: 13. The DNA of the CDR3 is TGCGCCAGCAGCCAACCGTTTAGCAGCGGGGGACATGGGGAGCTGTTTTTT. This codes for CASSQPFSSGGHGELFF.

This clone has just a few counts. The chain links TRBV7-2 to TRBJ2-2, with D possibly TRBD2 on 6 matching bases. V was pared by 1 base and J by 4 bases, with 10 bases between. Germline loops: CDR1 SGHTA, CDR2 FQGNSA. This CDR3 region has 15 residues. Here the CDR3 DNA reads TGTGCCAGCAGCTTAGGACTAGGGACCACCGGGGAGCTGTTTTTT. Translated: CASSLGLGTTGELFF.

The chain carries TRBV9 and TRBJ1-2; a weak D match, TRBD1 (6 bases). Germline V gene data show CDR1 as SGDLS and CDR2 as YYNGEE. V was clipped by 1 base and J by 3 bases, with 13 bases between them. The CDR3 loop spans 15 amino acids. The CDR3 sequence is CASSVTGSGDYGYTF. In DNA, the CDR3 is TGTGCCAGCAGCGTAACAGGGAGTGGGGACTATGGCTACACCTTC.

The V gene is TRBV28, the J gene TRBJ2-7; TRBD1 matches at 7 bases. The CDR3 consists of 15 residues. Germline V gives CDR1 MDHEN, CDR2 SYDVKM. J lost 9 bases, V lost 4 bases, and 15 bases had no gene match. CDR3: CASSSPGQSLLWQYF. The DNA for the CDR3 is TGTGCCAGCAGTTCGCCGGGACAGAGCCTTTTGTGGCAGTACTTC.

This chain links TRBV10-2 with TRBJ1-5; D remains ambiguous. The germline gives CDR1 WSHSY, CDR2 SAAADI. V was pared by 10 bases and J by 0 bases, with 13 bases between. The CDR3 runs 14 residues. For the CDR3, the DNA is TGCGCCACCCAGCCTACTAATAGCAATCAGCCCCAGCATTTT. It yields the protein CATQPTNSNQPQHF.

The chain couples TRBV30 to TRBJ2-5; 15 bases align to TRBD2. The trim removed 3 bases at V and 5 bases at J, leaving 4 bases unmatched. Germline V gene lookup returns CDR1 GTSNPN and CDR2 SVGIG (reference sequence). This CDR3 spans 15 amino acids. The CDR3 is CAWSKGLAGGETQYF. Here the CDR3 DNA reads TGTGCCTGGAGCAAGGGACTAGCGGGGGGTGAGACCCAGTACTTC.

The rearrangement links TRBV29-1 to TRBJ2-1, with 9 nucleotides matching TRBD2. With V trimmed by 3 bases and J by 3 bases, 3 bases remained unmatched. The germline CDR1 and CDR2 sequences are SQVTM and ANQGSEA. The CDR3 extends over 14 amino acids. The CDR3 protein is CSVDGSGGYNEQFF. The DNA for the CDR3 is TGCAGCGTTGACGGTAGCGGGGGCTACAATGAGCAGTTCTTC.